This note documents a single T cell receptor (beta chain) sequence. As yet, its antigen is unknown. All CD3G-deficient patients showed autoimmunity, more severe in two. CD4+ T cells were divided by sorting: CD25-high CD127-low Tregs, CD25-low CD127-high conventional cells. The sample belongs to a study of regulatory T cells. Primers: 52 TRBV forward and 13 TRBJ reverse. Profiled with immunoSEQ multiplex PCR; TCRdb holds only in-frame clones, not every one. The sample lists tens of thousands of clones, less than 95% occurring once. Broader study findings: Skewed V and J usage and few unique V-J pairs marked patient repertoires, most in Tregs. Hydrophobic residues at CDR3 positions 6 and 7 were enriched in conventional CD4+ T cells of CD3G-deficient patients.

Germline V gives CDR1 GTSNPN, CDR2 SVGIG (reference sequence). There are 15 residues in the CDR3. The V end lost 4 bases, the J end lost 2 bases, and 12 bases lay between the germline ends. The TCR sequence derives from a person aged 18-29 years with CD3G deficiency. Sequenced material: conventional CD4+ T cells sorted from blood. The chain is built from TRBV30 and TRBJ2-6, with a possible D match to TRBD2 (6 bases). The CDR3 DNA is TGTGCCTGGATGTTGGGGGGAACTGGGGCCAACGTCCTGACTTTC. It yields the protein CAWMLGGTGANVLTF.